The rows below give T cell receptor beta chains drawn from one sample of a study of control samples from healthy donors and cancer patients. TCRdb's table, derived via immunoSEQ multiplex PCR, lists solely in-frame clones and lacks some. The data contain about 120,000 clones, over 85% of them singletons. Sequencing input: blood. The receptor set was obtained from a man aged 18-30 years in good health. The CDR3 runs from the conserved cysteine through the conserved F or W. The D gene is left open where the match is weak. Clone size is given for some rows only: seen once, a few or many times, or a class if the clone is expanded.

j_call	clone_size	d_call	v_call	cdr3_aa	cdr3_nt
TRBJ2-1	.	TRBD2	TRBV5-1	CASSPYTGTSGTSEQFF	TGCGCCAGCAGCCCCTATACAGGGACTAGCGGGACTTCTGAGCAGTTCTTC
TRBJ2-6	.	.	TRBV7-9	CASSPTPAGSGAGANVLTF	TGTGCCAGCAGCCCCACCCCGGCGGGATCGGGAGCTGGGGCCAACGTCCTGACTTTC
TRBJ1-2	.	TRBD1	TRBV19	CASQRIGGDRGPTF	TGTGCCAGCCAACGAATAGGAGGTGACAGGGGGCCCACCTTC
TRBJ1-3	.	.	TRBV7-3	CASSSTGFGPGNTIYF	TGTGCCAGCAGCTCAACAGGGTTCGGGCCTGGAAACACCATATATTTT
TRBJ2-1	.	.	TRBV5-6	CASSSTGTAYNEQFF	TGTGCCAGCAGCTCGACCGGGACTGCATACAATGAGCAGTTCTTC
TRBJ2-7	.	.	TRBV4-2	CASSQGVADLYEQYF	TGTGCCAGCAGCCAAGGGGTAGCGGACCTATACGAGCAGTACTTC
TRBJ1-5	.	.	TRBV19	CASSQGSAYSNQPQHF	TGTGCCAGTAGTCAGGGGTCCGCCTATAGCAATCAGCCCCAGCATTTT
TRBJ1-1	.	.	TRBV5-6	CASSRDGTMNTEAFF	TGTGCCAGCAGTCGGGACGGGACCATGAACACTGAAGCTTTCTTT
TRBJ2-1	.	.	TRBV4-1	CASSPYGNEQFF	TGCGCCAGCAGCCCCTACGGCAATGAGCAGTTCTTC
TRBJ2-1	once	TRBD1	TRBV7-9	CASSPPGQGYNEQFF	TGTGCCAGCAGCCCACCGGGACAGGGATACAATGAGCAGTTCTTC
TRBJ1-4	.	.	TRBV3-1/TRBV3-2	CASSQASRANEKLFF	TGTGCCAGCAGCCAAGCGTCCAGGGCTAATGAAAAACTGTTTTTT
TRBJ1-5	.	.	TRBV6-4	CASSDSALGPQHF	TGTGCCAGCAGTGACTCGGCATTGGGGCCCCAGCATTTT
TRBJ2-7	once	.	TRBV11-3	CASSLTTGPSYEQYF	TGTGCCAGCAGCTTAACCACGGGCCCCTCCTACGAGCAGTACTTC
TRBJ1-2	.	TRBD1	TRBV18	CASSAGTGRGLNYGYTF	TGTGCCAGCTCAGCCGGGACAGGGAGAGGACTTAACTATGGCTACACCTTC
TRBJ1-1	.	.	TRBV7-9	CASSFGGSTEAFF	TGTGCCAGCAGCTTCGGGGGTAGTACTGAAGCTTTCTTT
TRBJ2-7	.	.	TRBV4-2	CASSPNDIGGNEQYF	TGTGCCAGCAGCCCTAACGATATAGGGGGGAACGAGCAGTACTTC
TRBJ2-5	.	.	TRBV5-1	CASSFGGGEETQYF	TGCGCCAGCAGCTTCGGAGGAGGGGAAGAGACCCAGTACTTC
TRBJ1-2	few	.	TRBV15	CATSPDSFNYGYTF	TGTGCCACCAGCCCGGACAGTTTTAACTATGGCTACACCTTC
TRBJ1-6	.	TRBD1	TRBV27	CASSFYAPGQGYSPLHF	TGTGCCAGCAGTTTTTACGCCCCGGGACAGGGGTATTCACCCCTCCACTTT
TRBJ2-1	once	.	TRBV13	CASRTRTRGYNEQFF	TGTGCCAGCAGAACCCGGACCAGGGGCTACAATGAGCAGTTCTTC
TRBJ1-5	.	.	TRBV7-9	CASSLQGHQPQHF	TGTGCCAGCAGCTTACAGGGCCATCAGCCCCAGCATTTT
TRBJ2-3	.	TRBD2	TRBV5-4	CASSPEISGGGTDTQYF	TGTGCCAGCAGTCCTGAAATCAGCGGGGGCGGCACAGATACGCAGTATTTT
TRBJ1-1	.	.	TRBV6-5	CASSSPGAGTEAFF	TGTGCCAGCAGTTCCCCTGGGGCAGGGACTGAAGCTTTCTTT
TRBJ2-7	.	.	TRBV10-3	CAISENTGPYEQYF	TGTGCCATCAGTGAGAACACAGGGCCCTACGAGCAGTACTTC
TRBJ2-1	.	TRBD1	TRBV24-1	CATSDPGQSYNEQFF	TGTGCCACCAGTGACCCGGGACAGAGCTACAATGAGCAGTTCTTC
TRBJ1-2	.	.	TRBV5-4	CASSPRDGYGYTF	TGTGCCAGCAGCCCCCGGGACGGCTATGGCTACACCTTC
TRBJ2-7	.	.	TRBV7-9	CASSFTYYEQYF	TGTGCCAGCAGCTTTACGTACTACGAGCAGTACTTC
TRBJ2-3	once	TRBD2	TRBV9	CASSTPSGGGTDTQYF	TGTGCCAGCAGCACCCCAAGCGGGGGGGGGACAGATACGCAGTATTTT
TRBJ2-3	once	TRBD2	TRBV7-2	CASTWEAGVRDTQYF	TGTGCCAGCACCTGGGAAGCGGGGGTTAGGGATACGCAGTATTTT
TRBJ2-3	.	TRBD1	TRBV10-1	CASRETGTDTQYF	TGCGCCAGCAGAGAGACAGGGACAGATACGCAGTATTTT
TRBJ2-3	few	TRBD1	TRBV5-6	CASSGTGQATQYF	TGTGCCAGCAGCGGAACGGGACAGGCGACGCAGTATTTT
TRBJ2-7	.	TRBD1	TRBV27	CASSLGTGPSYEQYF	TGTGCCAGCAGCCTTGGGACAGGCCCTTCCTACGAGCAGTACTTC
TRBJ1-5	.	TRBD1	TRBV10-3	CATRQGVSGNQPQHF	TGTGCCACTAGACAGGGGGTGAGCGGCAATCAGCCCCAGCATTTT
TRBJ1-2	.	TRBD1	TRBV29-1	CSARDRGGGYTF	TGCAGCGCAAGGGACAGGGGGGGAGGCTACACCTTC
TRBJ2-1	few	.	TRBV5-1	CASSLVQGNEQFF	TGCGCCAGCAGCTTGGTACAGGGCAATGAGCAGTTCTTC
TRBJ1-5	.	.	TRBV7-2	CASSLGGVGGNQPQHF	TGTGCCAGCAGCTTAGGGGGGGTGGGTGGCAATCAGCCCCAGCATTTT
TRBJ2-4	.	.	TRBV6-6	CASSYSGQGLQYF	TGTGCCAGCAGTTACTCAGGGCAAGGCCTTCAGTACTTC
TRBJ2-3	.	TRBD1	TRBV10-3	CATQTGGTDTQYF	TGTGCCACCCAAACAGGGGGCACAGATACGCAGTATTTT
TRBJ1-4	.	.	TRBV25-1	CASSETDANEKLFF	TGTGCCAGCAGTGAAACTGACGCTAATGAAAAACTGTTTTTT
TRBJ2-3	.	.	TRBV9	CASSSTDTQYF	TGTGCCAGCAGCAGCACAGATACGCAGTATTTT
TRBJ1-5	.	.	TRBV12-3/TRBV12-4	CASSDQPQHF	TGTGCCAGCAGTGATCAGCCCCAGCATTTT
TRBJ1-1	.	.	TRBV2	CASSGTTANTEAFF	TGTGCCAGCAGTGGGACGACCGCGAACACTGAAGCTTTCTTT
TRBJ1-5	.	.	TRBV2	CASTSEGNQPQHF	TGTGCCAGCACCTCGGAGGGCAATCAGCCCCAGCATTTT
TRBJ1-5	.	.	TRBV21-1	CASSKIFPRNRAWVNQPQHF	TGTGCCAGCAGCAAAATCTTTCCCCGCAACAGGGCCTGGGTCAATCAGCCCCAGCATTTT
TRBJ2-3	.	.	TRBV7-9	CASSFGETVTDTQYF	TGTGCCAGCAGCTTTGGGGAAACGGTCACAGATACGCAGTATTTT
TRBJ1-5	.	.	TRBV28	CASSLPRSSNQPQHF	TGTGCCAGCAGTTTACCAAGGAGTAGCAATCAGCCCCAGCATTTT
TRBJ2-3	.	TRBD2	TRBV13	CASSLLSPLAGGTSTDTQYF	TGTGCCAGCAGCTTATTATCCCCACTAGCGGGGGGGACTAGCACAGATACGCAGTATTTT
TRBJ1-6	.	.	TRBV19	CAGYGGEPLHF	TGTGCCGGTTACGGCGGCGAACCCCTCCACTTT
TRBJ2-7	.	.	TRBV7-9	CASSLATASFSYEQYF	TGTGCCAGCAGCTTAGCGACAGCCTCATTCTCCTACGAGCAGTACTTC
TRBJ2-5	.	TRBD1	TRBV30	CAWSRGQGTGETQYF	TGTGCCTGGAGTAGGGGGCAGGGCACCGGGGAGACCCAGTACTTC
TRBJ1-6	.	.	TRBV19	CASCARDRIYNSPLHF	TGTGCCAGTTGCGCACGGGACCGAATATATAATTCACCCCTCCACTTT
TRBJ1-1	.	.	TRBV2	CASRTGNTEAFF	TGTGCCAGCAGGACAGGGAACACTGAAGCTTTCTTT
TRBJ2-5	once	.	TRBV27	CASSSRRGFVKETQYF	TGTGCCAGCAGTTCCCGGAGGGGGTTTGTCAAAGAGACCCAGTACTTC
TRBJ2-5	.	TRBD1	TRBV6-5	CASRLTGAETQYF	TGTGCCAGCAGGTTGACAGGGGCAGAGACCCAGTACTTC